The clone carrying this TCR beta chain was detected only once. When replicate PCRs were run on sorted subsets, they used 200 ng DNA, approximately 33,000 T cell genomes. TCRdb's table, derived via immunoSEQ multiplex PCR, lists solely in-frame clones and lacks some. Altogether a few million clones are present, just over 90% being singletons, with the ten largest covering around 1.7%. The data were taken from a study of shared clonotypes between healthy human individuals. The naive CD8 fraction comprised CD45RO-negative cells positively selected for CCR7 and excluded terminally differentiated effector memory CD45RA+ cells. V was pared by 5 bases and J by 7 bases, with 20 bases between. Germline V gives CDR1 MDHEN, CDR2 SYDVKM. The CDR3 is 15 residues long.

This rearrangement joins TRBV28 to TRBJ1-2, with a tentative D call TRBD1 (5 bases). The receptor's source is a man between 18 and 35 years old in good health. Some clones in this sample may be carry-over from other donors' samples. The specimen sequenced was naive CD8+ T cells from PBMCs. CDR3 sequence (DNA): TGTGCCAGCAGTATCCCCCGGGACTGGATGTCTGGCTACACCTTC. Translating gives CASSIPRDWMSGYTF.